The 20 T cell receptor beta chains given below trace back to one sample, sequenced in a study of radiation and T cells in renal cell carcinoma. The table came from immunoSEQ multiplex PCR; TCRdb's copy has only in-frame clones and leaves some out. The data show 60,000 or so clones, 65% to 80% seen once. Specified time point: blood 4 weeks post-SBRT, at nephrectomy. The sample's treatment: 15 Gy SBRT to primary tumor, nephrectomy 4 weeks later. The sequencing used blood, collected from a patient whose treatment included radiotherapy and nephrectomy. Receptors originate from a man aged 60 to 75 with renal cell carcinoma.

V usage is TRBV18 and J usage is TRBJ2-1, with TRBD2 matching over 7 bases. CDR3 length equals 18 residues. Germline CDR1 KGHSH, CDR2 LQKENI. The V and J ends lost 3 bases and 0 bases, in that order; junction bases with no gene match: 11. CDR3 in DNA: TGTGCCAGCTCACCTAACGGGGGGTCTTTGCACTCCTACAATGAGCAGTTCTTC. Residues: CASSPNGGSLHSYNEQFF.

V is TRBV7-2 and J is TRBJ2-3, with D possibly matching TRBD1 (6 bases). V was shortened by 6 bases and J by 4 bases, with 8 bases between the two germline ends. Germline CDR1 reads SGHTA; CDR2 reads FQGNSA. CDR3 length equals 12 residues. Here the CDR3 reads CASRAGADTQYF. CDR3 sequence (DNA): TGTGCCAGCAGAGCAGGGGCAGATACGCAGTATTTT.

This rearrangement joins TRBV28 to TRBJ1-4; weak D call: TRBD1 (6 bases). CDR1 and CDR2 (germline): MDHEN, SYDVKM. The length of the CDR3 is 14 residues. The V gene lost 6 bases and the J gene lost 6 bases, with 14 bases spanning the gap. For the CDR3, the DNA is TGTGCCAGCAGACCACAGGGCAGTTATGAAAAACTGTTTTTT. It codes for CASRPQGSYEKLFF.

This sequence joins TRBV2 and TRBJ1-2, with D hard to call. Trimming removed 1 base from V and 5 bases from J, with 8 bases in between. The length of the CDR3 is 13 residues. From germline, CDR1 is SNHLY and CDR2 FYNNEI. CDR3 protein: CASSEEGSYGYTF. The CDR3 DNA reads as TGTGCCAGCAGTGAAGAGGGATCTTATGGCTACACCTTC.

The chain uses TRBV21-1 and TRBJ2-7; the table calls TRBD2, which could not be checked here. TRBV21-1 is noted as a pseudogene. This CDR3 contains 16 residues. In nucleotides, the CDR3 is TGTGCCAGCAGCAAATTGAACGGCCGTAGCTCCTACGAGCAGTACGTC. This gives the protein CASSKLNGRSSYEQYV.

The chain is built from TRBV29-1 and TRBJ1-2; D is undetermined. The CDR3 runs 16 residues. Germline loops: CDR1 SQVTM, CDR2 ANQGSEA. The V end was cut by 2 bases, the J end by 3 bases, with 19 bases between. The CDR3 bases are TGCAGCGTTGAAAAGGAGGGCCCGGAGGTTGACTATGGCTACACCTTC. This codes for CSVEKEGPEVDYGYTF.

V is TRBV18 and J is TRBJ1-4; D remains ambiguous. The ends were cut back, 1 base at V and 0 bases at J, with 15 bases in the middle. CDR1 is KGHSH, CDR2 LQKENI, per germline. The CDR3 length is 18 residues. In nucleotides, the CDR3 is TGTGCCAGCTCACCACTACTGGCCAACTCTGCAACTAATGAAAAACTGTTTTTT. Translating gives CASSPLLANSATNEKLFF.

The chain links TRBV6-1 to TRBJ1-6; weak D call: TRBD1 (6 bases). Germline V gives CDR1 MNHNS, CDR2 SASEGT. The V end lost 7 bases, the J end lost 7 bases, and 20 bases lay between the germline ends. CDR3 length: 16 amino acids. For the CDR3, the DNA is TGTGCCAGCAATGAGAAACAGGGTTATTACAATTCACCCCTCCACTTT. Translation gives CASNEKQGYYNSPLHF.

J is TRBJ1-2 and V is TRBV9; TRBD1 matches at 7 bases. Germline trimming cut 0 bases from V and 8 bases from J; bases unmatched to any gene: 7. This CDR3 contains 14 residues. Germline values: CDR1 SGDLS, CDR2 YYNGEE. The CDR3 loop is CASSVEGTVEGYTF. The CDR3 DNA reads as TGTGCCAGCAGCGTAGAAGGGACAGTCGAAGGCTACACCTTC.

The chain recombines TRBV30 with TRBJ2-1; 7 bases agree with TRBD2. This CDR3 has 14 residues. V shed 4 bases, J shed 7 bases, and the junction held 10 bases outside the gene matches. CDR1 and CDR2 (germline): GTSNPN, SVGIG (reference sequence). CDR3 protein: CAWKGGAGVNEQFF. CDR3 DNA sequence: TGTGCCTGGAAGGGCGGGGCGGGAGTAAATGAGCAGTTCTTC. The full variable domain, its missing parts supplied by reference TRBV30 and TRBJ2-1, is SQTIHQWPATLVQPVGSPLSLECTVEGTSNPNLYWYRQAAGRGLQLLFYSVGIGQISSEVPQNLSASRPQDRQFILSSKKLLLSDSGFYLCAWKGGAGVNEQFFGPGTRLTVL.

V gene TRBV7-2 combines with J gene TRBJ2-1; TRBD2 agrees at 11 bases. V gave up 5 bases and J gave up 4 bases; unmatched junction bases: 13. Germline V gene data show CDR1 as SGHTA and CDR2 as FQGNSA. The CDR3 covers 18 residues. The CDR3 region has the DNA TGTGCCAGCAGCCCCTGGACTAGCGGGCCCGCGGTTTACAATGAGCAGTTCTTC. Translated: CASSPWTSGPAVYNEQFF.

This chain connects TRBV19 to TRBJ2-5; no clear D. The CDR3 contains 11 residues. Germline V gene data show CDR1 as LNHDA and CDR2 as SQIVND (reference sequence). Between the trimmed V and J ends, which lost 6 bases and 3 bases, there was a span of 5 bases. The CDR3 sequence is CASRQEETQYF. The CDR3 nucleotides read TGTGCCAGTAGGCAGGAAGAGACCCAGTACTTC.

This clone was picked up one time. V gene TRBV5-1 combines with J gene TRBJ2-2; perhaps TRBD1 as D (6 bases). The CDR3 spans 17 residues. Germline V CDR1 and CDR2: SGHRS, YFSETQ. The V and J ends lost 0 bases and 0 bases respectively, with 12 bases between them. This CDR3 reads CASSLAGQPTNTGELFF. The CDR3 coding sequence is TGCGCCAGCAGCTTGGCCGGACAGCCTACGAACACCGGGGAGCTGTTTTTT.

This clone turned up a few times. The chain recombines TRBV5-4 with TRBJ2-6; D unclear. The CDR3 consists of 16 residues. Trimming cost V 4 bases and J 0 bases, with 11 bases left between them. Germline assignment: CDR1 SGHNT and CDR2 YYREEE (reference sequence). The CDR3 DNA reads as TGTGCCAGCAGCCCGGAGAGGTTCTCTGGGGCCAACGTCCTGACTTTC. This encodes CASSPERFSGANVLTF.

The chain combines TRBV7-2 with TRBJ1-5; no definite D call. The CDR3 runs to 14 residues. Germline CDR1 reads SGHTA; CDR2 reads FQGNSA. Trimming removed 5 bases at V and 2 bases at J, with 10 bases between. CDR3 loop: CASSPGTGNQPQHF. The CDR3 DNA is TGTGCCAGCAGCCCCGGCACGGGCAATCAGCCCCAGCATTTT.

The V gene is TRBV14, the J gene TRBJ2-3, with 10 bases lining up with TRBD1. V shed 2 bases and J 4 bases; nucleotides not matched to a gene: 12. Germline V gene data show CDR1 as SGHDN and CDR2 as FVKESK. This CDR3 contains 18 residues. CDR3 sequence (DNA): TGTGCCAGCAGCCAACTTTACACCTCCGGGACAGGGGCAGATACGCAGTATTTT. Its translation is CASSQLYTSGTGADTQYF.

This clone was observed a few times. The chain couples TRBV7-6 to TRBJ2-1; TRBD2 is a possible D gene (6 bases). This CDR3 has 16 amino acids. Germline V gene lookup returns CDR1 SGHVS and CDR2 FNYEAQ. V lost 4 bases and J lost 10, with 23 bases in between. The CDR3 DNA reads TGTGCCAGCAGCTACACATCCGGGACTGGGGTTGGGGAGCAGTTCTTC. Protein product: CASSYTSGTGVGEQFF.

The chain links TRBV7-9 to TRBJ1-1; D possibly corresponds to TRBD1 (6 bases). There are 14 residues in the CDR3. V was shortened by 3 bases and J by 4 bases, with 12 bases between the two germline ends. Germline CDR1 and CDR2: SEHNR and FQNEAQ (reference sequence). The CDR3 coding sequence is TGTGCCAGCAGCTTCGGACAGCAAAGCACTGAAGCTTTCTTT. Residues: CASSFGQQSTEAFF.

This CDR3 is CASRTGGADEQYV. In nucleotides, the CDR3 is TGTGCCAGCAGGACAGGGGGCGCGGACGAGCAGTACGTC. V gene TRBV6-6 combines with J gene TRBJ2-7, with TRBD1 identical over 10 bases. From germline, CDR1 is MNHNY and CDR2 SVGAGI (reference sequence). There are 13 residues in the CDR3. The J segment lost 5 bases and the V segment lost 6 bases, leaving 4 bases of the junction unmatched.

The V call is TRBV10-2, the J call TRBJ1-2; D possibly corresponds to TRBD1 (6 bases). Looked up from germline, CDR1 is WSHSY and CDR2 is SAAADI. CDR3 length: 14 amino acids. V dropped 0 bases and J dropped 6 bases, with 11 bases sitting between them. The CDR3 DNA reads TGCGCCAGCAGTGAGTCCTCGGGGGCGGATGGCTACACCTTC. Protein sequence: CASSESSGADGYTF.